Each of the 26 T cell receptor beta chains below was sequenced from the same sample in a study of response to subunit inactivated influenza vaccine. TCRdb called the RT-PCR reads again in MiXCR, with one record for every CDR3 protein. The table has about 570,000 distinct CDR3 sequences, around 11% seen once. The same data also contributed to another study, on T cells expressing NK-cell markers. This second study notes: A 5'RACE template switching approach incorporating UMIs was used to make TCR beta cDNA.

The sequencing here drew on PBMCs from blood, taken on the day of vaccination. These receptors were taken from a man aged 50 to 60 who received an inactivated influenza vaccine.

In this sample, this clonotype turned up a few times. The chain combines TRBV15 with TRBJ2-3; maybe TRBD1 (5 bases). Germline CDR1 LNHNV, CDR2 YYDKDF (reference sequence). With 3 bases removed from V and 4 bases from J, the gap between germline ends came to 11 bases. The CDR3 runs to 14 residues. The CDR3 here is CATSRDIDSDTQYF. The CDR3 DNA reads as TGTGCCACCAGCAGGGACATAGATTCAGATACGCAGTATTTT.

In this sample, this clonotype turned up a few times. The chain couples TRBV28 to TRBJ2-4; D might be TRBD1 or TRBD2, each matching 5 bases. The CDR3 contains 16 residues. CDR1 and CDR2 from the germline V gene are MDHEN and SYDVKM. V lost 2 bases, J lost 6 bases, and 17 bases lay in between. CDR3 residues: CASSLGTSGGGNIQYF. The CDR3 DNA reads as TGTGCCAGCAGTTTAGGAACGAGTGGGGGTGGAAACATTCAGTACTTC.

The V call is TRBV20-1, the J call TRBJ2-5; D gene uncertain. The CDR3 is 11 residues long. Trimming removed 7 bases from V and 4 bases from J, with 10 bases in between. The germline V gene has CDR1 DFQATT and CDR2 SNEGSKA (reference sequence). The CDR3 loop is CSGISRETQYF. Here the CDR3 DNA reads TGCAGTGGTATATCGAGAGAGACCCAGTACTTC.

There are a few counts of this clonotype. DNA for the CDR3: TGTGCCAGCAGCTTAGGGGCCGGACTGGACTCTGGGGCCAACGTCCTGACTTTC. It encodes CASSLGAGLDSGANVLTF. The chain links TRBV13 to TRBJ2-6; D is possibly TRBD2 (5 bases). Trimming took off 0 bases at V and 0 bases at J, with 12 bases between the two ends. The CDR3 has 18 amino acids. Looked up from germline, CDR1 is PRHDT and CDR2 is FYEKMQ (reference sequence).

This clonotype has more than one count but fewer than ten. The chain uses TRBV11-2 and TRBJ2-3, with 12 bases fitting TRBD2. Germline CDR1 reads SGHAT; CDR2 reads FQNNGV. J lost 2 bases, V lost 1 base, and 7 bases had no gene match. The length of the CDR3 is 18 residues. The CDR3 nucleotides read TGTGCCAGCAGCTTAGGGGGACTAGCGGGCCGGGACACAGATACGCAGTATTTT. Translation: CASSLGGLAGRDTDTQYF.

This clonotype has only a few counts. This sequence joins TRBV7-9 and TRBJ1-2; unclear D gene. V lost 1 base and J lost 8, with 8 bases in between. The CDR3 runs to 12 residues. Looked up from germline, CDR1 is SEHNR and CDR2 is FQNEAQ (reference sequence). CDR3 sequence (DNA): TGTGCCAGCAGCTTAGATCCCTGGGGCTACACCTTC. Amino acids: CASSLDPWGYTF.

The chain employs TRBV15 and TRBJ2-5; TRBD1 matches at 7 bases. V gave up 4 bases and J gave up 4 bases; unmatched junction bases: 9. From germline, CDR1 is LNHNV and CDR2 YYDKDF (reference sequence). CDR3 length: 15 residues. In nucleotides, the CDR3 is TGTGCCACCAGCAACTTTGCGACAGGGTCAGAGACCCAGTACTTC. Translating it yields CATSNFATGSETQYF.

The V call is TRBV29-1, the J call TRBJ2-3; 7 positions match TRBD1. Germline V lookup: CDR1 SQVTM, CDR2 ANQGSEA. The CDR3 extends over 14 amino acids. Trimming removed 4 bases from V and 2 bases from J; junction bases left unmatched: 6. The DNA of the CDR3 is TGCAGCGTTGGGCAGGGGGTAACCACAGATACGCAGTATTTT. Its translation: CSVGQGVTTDTQYF.

The sample holds a few counts of this clonotype. This chain links TRBV12-3 or TRBV12-4 with TRBJ2-1, with D perhaps TRBD2 (5 bases). Trimming removed 4 bases from V and 9 bases from J, with 10 bases in between. The CDR3 runs 12 residues. The CDR3 DNA follows: TGTGCCAGCAGTTCGGGAATCTTTGAGCAGTTCTTC. It yields the protein CASSSGIFEQFF.

This clonotype was seen a few times. This chain joins TRBV27 and TRBJ2-3; D is unclear. The CDR3 contains 14 residues. Germline V gene sequence: CDR1 MNHEY, CDR2 SMNVEV (reference sequence). The V gene lost 6 bases and the J gene lost 2 bases, with 12 bases spanning the gap. DNA for the CDR3: TGTGCCAGCAGCCCCCATATCAACACAGATACGCAGTATTTT. It yields the protein CASSPHINTDTQYF.

This clonotype occurred a few times. This chain joins TRBV5-5 and TRBJ2-7, with D maybe TRBD2 (5 bases). CDR1 and CDR2 (germline): SGHKS, YYEKEE (reference sequence). There are 15 residues in the CDR3. V lost 0 bases and J 4 bases, leaving 14 bases between the germline ends. CDR3 in amino acids: CASSLVLGSGYEQYF. The CDR3 nucleotides are TGTGCCAGCAGCTTGGTACTGGGGAGCGGTTACGAGCAGTACTTC. Full variable domain (outside the CDR3, taken from reference TRBV5-5 and TRBJ2-7): DAGVTQSPTHLIKTRGQQVTLRCSPISGHKSVSWYQQVLGQGPQFIFQYYEKEERGRGNFPDRFSARQFPNYSSELNVNALLLGDSALYLCASSLVLGSGYEQYFGPGTRLTVT.

This clonotype appeared a few times. The rearrangement uses TRBV7-9 and TRBJ2-1; 7 bases agree with TRBD2. Germline assignment: CDR1 SEHNR and CDR2 FQNEAQ (reference sequence). The CDR3 sequence is 12 residues long. V shed 5 bases and J 13 bases; nucleotides not matched to a gene: 8. The CDR3 nucleotides read TGTGCCAGCAGCCAGAGCGGGGACCTCCAGTTCTTC. Amino acid sequence: CASSQSGDLQFF. The variable domain in full, with the rest retrieved from reference TRBV7-9 and TRBJ2-1, is DTGVSQNPRHKITKRGQNVTFRCDPISEHNRLYWYRQTLGQGPEFLTYFQNEAQLEKSRLLSDRFSAERPKGSFSTLEIQRTEQGDSAMYLCASSQSGDLQFFGPGTRLTVL.

The sample holds a few counts of this clonotype. CDR3 residues: CASSLAANRQGQNTGELFF. In nucleotides, the CDR3 is TGTGCCAGCAGCTTAGCGGCTAACCGACAGGGACAGAACACCGGGGAGCTGTTTTTT. The V and J genes are TRBV7-6 and TRBJ2-2; 7 bases match TRBD1. CDR3 size: 19 residues. Germline CDR1 and CDR2: SGHVS and FNYEAQ. Unmatched junction bases numbered 11, after V lost 0 bases and J lost 1 base.

In its sample, this clonotype was seen many times. This chain uses TRBV5-1 with TRBJ2-1, with TRBD1 matching over 7 bases. Germline values: CDR1 SGHRS, CDR2 YFSETQ. This CDR3 region has 14 residues. The trim removed 4 bases at V and 5 bases at J, leaving 6 bases unmatched. The CDR3 region is CASSPTGTHNEQFF. DNA for the CDR3: TGCGCCAGCAGCCCGACAGGGACCCACAATGAGCAGTTCTTC.

In this sample, this clonotype turned up a few times. The chain employs TRBV5-1 and TRBJ2-5; perhaps D is TRBD1 or TRBD2 (5 bases each). CDR3 length: 14 residues. Germline assignment: CDR1 SGHRS and CDR2 YFSETQ. Deletions cut 0 bases from V and 5 bases from J, with 11 bases between. The CDR3 protein is CASSLVVGEETQYF. Here the CDR3 DNA reads TGCGCCAGCAGCTTGGTCGTAGGGGAGGAGACCCAGTACTTC.

A few counts support this clonotype. This sequence joins TRBV19 and TRBJ2-2, with D possibly being TRBD1 (6 bases). Trimming left V 5 bases short and J 7 bases short, with 20 bases between. The CDR3 is 16 amino acids. The germline V gene has CDR1 LNHDA and CDR2 SQIVND (reference sequence). CDR3 in amino acids: CASSLHRARGFGELFF. CDR3 in DNA: TGTGCCAGTAGTCTGCACAGGGCGAGGGGCTTCGGGGAGCTGTTTTTT.

V usage is TRBV10-3 and J usage is TRBJ1-2; a weak D match, TRBD1 (5 bases). This CDR3 has 14 residues. Germline lookup yields CDR1 ENHRY and CDR2 SYGVKD. V lost 0 bases and J lost 3, with 8 bases in between. This CDR3 reads CAISESTRDYGYTF. The CDR3 DNA sequence: TGTGCCATCAGTGAGTCGACCAGGGACTATGGCTACACCTTC.

This clonotype occurred a few times. The V and J genes are TRBV20-1 and TRBJ2-1, with a weak D call TRBD2 (5 bases). The CDR3 has 15 residues. Germline V gene data show CDR1 as DFQATT and CDR2 as SNEGSKA (reference sequence). V lost 2 bases and J 3 bases, leaving 14 bases between the germline ends. The CDR3 protein is CSARNGESFYNEQFF. As DNA, the CDR3 is TGCAGTGCTAGAAACGGGGAGAGTTTCTACAATGAGCAGTTCTTC.

The table lists this clonotype with a few counts. The chain is built from TRBV20-1 and TRBJ2-4; D is undetermined. The germline V gene encodes CDR1 DFQATT and CDR2 SNEGSKA (reference sequence). The CDR3 runs to 13 residues. Trimming removed 4 bases from V and 0 bases from J, with 7 bases in between. Here the CDR3 reads CSANDIAKNIQYF. CDR3 sequence (DNA): TGCAGTGCTAACGACATAGCCAAAAACATTCAGTACTTC.

Only a few counts were recorded for this clonotype. The chain is built from TRBV5-1 and TRBJ2-5; D is uncertain. The V and J ends lost 3 bases and 1 base respectively, with 10 bases between them. The CDR3 spans 14 residues. Germline V lookup: CDR1 SGHRS, CDR2 YFSETQ. The CDR3 DNA is TGCGCCAGCAGCTGGAGAGAGTCCCAAGAGACCCAGTACTTC. Protein: CASSWRESQETQYF.

This clonotype was counted only a few times. This chain joins TRBV2 and TRBJ2-1; D perhaps matches TRBD2 (5 bases). The germline V gene has CDR1 SNHLY and CDR2 FYNNEI. The CDR3 length is 14 residues. V gave up 8 bases and J gave up 7 bases, with 18 bases separating them. The CDR3 spells CASRSGYGSNEQFF. The DNA of the CDR3 is TGTGCCAGCCGTTCGGGATATGGGTCAAATGAGCAGTTCTTC.

In its sample, this clonotype was seen many times. The rearrangement uses TRBV7-6 and TRBJ2-3; 7 bases line up with TRBD2. This CDR3 has 12 residues. In germline, CDR1 is SGHVS, CDR2 FNYEAQ. After removal of 4 bases from V and 10 bases from J, the junction contained 5 bases not matched to a gene. DNA for the CDR3: TGTGCCAGCAGCTCAGACGGGAGGTCGCAGTATTTT. Translation gives CASSSDGRSQYF.

This clonotype was seen only a few times. J is TRBJ1-2 and V is TRBV4-1; D uncertain. V lost 1 base and J lost 0, with 18 bases in between. The CDR3 sequence is 18 residues long. Germline V gene sequence: CDR1 MGHRA, CDR2 YSYEKL. The CDR3 DNA reads as TGCGCCAGCAGCCAAGTTTTTGGAGGAGAGGGAGCTAACTATGGCTACACCTTC. Its protein product is CASSQVFGGEGANYGYTF.

This clonotype was seen more than once but under ten times. The CDR3 region is CASSPRAPFGEKLFF. Written as DNA, the CDR3 is TGTGCCAGCAGTCCTCGGGCGCCCTTCGGAGAAAAACTGTTTTTT. The gene calls are TRBV12-3 or TRBV12-4 and TRBJ1-4; D gene ambiguous. CDR3 size: 15 residues. V lost 5 bases to trimming and J lost 8 bases, with 18 bases between them.

This clonotype came up many times. The chain uses TRBV5-1 and TRBJ2-7; a weak D match, TRBD2 (5 bases). V was pared by 0 bases and J by 4 bases, with 14 bases between. This CDR3 has 15 residues. CDR1 and CDR2 (germline): SGHRS, YFSETQ. The DNA of the CDR3 is TGCGCCAGCAGCTTGGCGGTCCAACCGGGGTACGAGCAGTACTTC. It specifies CASSLAVQPGYEQYF.

In its sample, this clonotype was seen a few times. The rearrangement uses TRBV5-5 and TRBJ1-4; D may be TRBD1 (6 bases). V was trimmed by 2 bases and J by 0 bases, leaving 11 bases between them. Germline assignment: CDR1 SGHKS and CDR2 YYEKEE (reference sequence). This CDR3 is 16 amino acids long. The CDR3 DNA is TGTGCCAGCAGCTTTGGGGGGCTGGCAACTAATGAAAAACTGTTTTTT. Residues: CASSFGGLATNEKLFF.